A single sample gave rise to the 5 T cell receptor beta chains below, sequenced in a study of T cell changes during pregnancy in multiple sclerosis. The data were produced by immunoSEQ multiplex PCR, yet TCRdb's version contains in-frame clones alone and is incomplete. Of 50,000 or so clones in the sample, roughly 92% are singletons; the top ten hold around 0.6%. The source was CD4+ T cells from peripheral blood mononuclear cells, collected in the second trimester of pregnancy. The receptors shown here come from a female donor with multiple sclerosis, enrolled in a pregnancy study.

In nucleotides, the CDR3 is TGTGCTAGTGGTGCCCCTTGGGACAGGGGATCCAATGAGCAGTTCTTC. Encoded protein: CASGAPWDRGSNEQFF. This chain links TRBV12-5 with TRBJ2-1; TRBD1 aligns across 10 bases. V shed 5 bases, J shed 6 bases, and the junction held 10 bases outside the gene matches. The CDR3 loop spans 16 amino acids. Looked up from germline, CDR1 is LGHNT and CDR2 is FRNRAP.

V and J are TRBV28 and TRBJ2-5; TRBD2 matches at 13 bases. Trimming removed 5 bases from V and 5 bases from J; junction bases left unmatched: 14. Germline lookup yields CDR1 MDHEN and CDR2 SYDVKM. The CDR3 is made up of 18 amino acids. Written as DNA, the CDR3 is TGTGCCAGCAGTCAGGGGAGGACTAGCGGGGGAGGGTGGGAGACCCAGTACTTC. Translated: CASSQGRTSGGGWETQYF.

This rearrangement joins TRBV5-1 to TRBJ1-4; 9 bases map to TRBD1. The CDR3 sequence is 15 residues long. CDR1 and CDR2 from the germline V gene are SGHRS and YFSETQ. V was clipped by 3 bases and J by 6 bases; unmatched bases: 6. CDR3 DNA sequence: TGCGCCAGCAGCTCACAGGGGGCTGAATATGAAAAACTGTTTTTT. This sequence encodes CASSSQGAEYEKLFF.

The chain couples TRBV10-1 to TRBJ1-3; the match to TRBD1 covers 9 bases. This CDR3 has 15 amino acids. Germline assignment: CDR1 WNHNN and CDR2 SYGVQD (reference sequence). J was trimmed by 5 bases and V by 0 bases; bases with no gene match: 2. CDR3 in amino acids: CASSESGQGRNTIYF. CDR3 nucleotide sequence: TGCGCCAGCAGTGAGTCTGGACAGGGGAGAAACACCATATATTTT.

This chain uses TRBV5-4 with TRBJ2-5; 7 bases line up with TRBD2. The germline V gene has CDR1 SGHNT and CDR2 YYREEE (reference sequence). CDR3 length equals 14 residues. Trimming cost V 0 bases and J 2 bases; bases outside gene matches: 1. The CDR3 here is CASSLAGGQETQYF. The CDR3 DNA reads TGTGCCAGCAGCTTGGCCGGGGGGCAAGAGACCCAGTACTTC.